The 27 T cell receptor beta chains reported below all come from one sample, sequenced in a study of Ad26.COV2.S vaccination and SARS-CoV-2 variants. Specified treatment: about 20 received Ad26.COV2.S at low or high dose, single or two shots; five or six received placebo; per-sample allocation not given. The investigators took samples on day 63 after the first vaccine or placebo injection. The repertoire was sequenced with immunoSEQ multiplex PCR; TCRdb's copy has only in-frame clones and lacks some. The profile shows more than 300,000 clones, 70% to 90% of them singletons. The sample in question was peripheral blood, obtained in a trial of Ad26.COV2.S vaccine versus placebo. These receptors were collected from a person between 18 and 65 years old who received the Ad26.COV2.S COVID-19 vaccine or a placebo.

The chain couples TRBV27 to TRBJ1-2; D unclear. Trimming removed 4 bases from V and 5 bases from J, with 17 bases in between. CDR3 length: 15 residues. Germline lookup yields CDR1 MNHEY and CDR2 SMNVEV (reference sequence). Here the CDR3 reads CASSSSPRKSYGYTF. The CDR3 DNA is TGTGCCAGCAGTTCCTCCCCCAGGAAAAGTTATGGCTACACCTTC.

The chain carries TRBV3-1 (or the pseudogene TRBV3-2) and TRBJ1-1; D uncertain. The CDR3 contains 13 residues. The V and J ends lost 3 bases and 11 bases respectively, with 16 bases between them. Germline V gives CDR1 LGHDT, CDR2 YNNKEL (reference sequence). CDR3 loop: CASSQGLRVVAFF. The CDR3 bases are TGTGCCAGCAGCCAGGGCCTCCGGGTTGTGGCTTTCTTT.

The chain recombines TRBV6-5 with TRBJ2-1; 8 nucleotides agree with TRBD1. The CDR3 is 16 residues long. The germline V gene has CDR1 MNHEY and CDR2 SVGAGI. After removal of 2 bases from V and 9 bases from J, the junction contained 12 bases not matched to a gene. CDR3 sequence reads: CASSYRATGGRSEQFF. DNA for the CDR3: TGTGCCAGCAGTTACCGCGCAACAGGGGGGAGAAGTGAGCAGTTCTTC.

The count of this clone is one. The CDR3 nucleotides are TGTGCCAGCAGTGATGGGGCGCCCTATGGCTACACCTTC. This sequence encodes CASSDGAPYGYTF. The chain couples TRBV2 to TRBJ1-2; the D gene is possibly TRBD1 (5 bases). The CDR3 has 13 residues. Trimming pared 3 bases from V and 4 bases from J, leaving 9 bases between. Germline lookup yields CDR1 SNHLY and CDR2 FYNNEI.

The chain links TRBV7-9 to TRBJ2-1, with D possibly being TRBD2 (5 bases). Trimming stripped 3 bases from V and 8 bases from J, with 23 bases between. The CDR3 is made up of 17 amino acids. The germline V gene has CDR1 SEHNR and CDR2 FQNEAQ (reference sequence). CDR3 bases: TGTGCCAGCAGCTTCACCACCGGGCCCCTCGCGGGCGATGAGCAGTTCTTC. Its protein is CASSFTTGPLAGDEQFF.

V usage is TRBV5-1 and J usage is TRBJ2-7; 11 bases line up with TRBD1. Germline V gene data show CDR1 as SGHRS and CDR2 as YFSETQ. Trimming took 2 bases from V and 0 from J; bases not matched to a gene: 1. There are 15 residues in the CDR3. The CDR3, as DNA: TGCGCCAGCAGCTTAGGGACAGGGGGCTCCTACGAGCAGTACTTC. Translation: CASSLGTGGSYEQYF.

The CDR3 sequence: CAWSVQGTGFNGYTF. The CDR3 DNA reads TGTGCCTGGAGTGTACAAGGGACAGGGTTCAATGGCTACACCTTC. The gene calls are TRBV30 and TRBJ1-2; 9 bases line up with TRBD1. This CDR3 contains 15 residues. Trimming cost V 0 bases and J 6 bases; bases outside gene matches: 8. Germline lookup yields CDR1 GTSNPN and CDR2 SVGIG (reference sequence).

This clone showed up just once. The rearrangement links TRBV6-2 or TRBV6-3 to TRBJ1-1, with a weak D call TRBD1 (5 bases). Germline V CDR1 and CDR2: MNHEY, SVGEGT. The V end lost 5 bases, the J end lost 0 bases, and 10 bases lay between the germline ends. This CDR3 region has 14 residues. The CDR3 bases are TGTGCCAGCAGTCGCAGGGAGATGAACACTGAAGCTTTCTTT. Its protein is CASSRREMNTEAFF.

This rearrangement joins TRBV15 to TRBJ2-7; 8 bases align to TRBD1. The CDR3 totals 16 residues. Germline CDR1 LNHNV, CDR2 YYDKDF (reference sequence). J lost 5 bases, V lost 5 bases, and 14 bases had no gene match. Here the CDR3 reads CATSALWTGSGNEQYF. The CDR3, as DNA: TGTGCCACCAGCGCACTTTGGACAGGGAGTGGGAACGAGCAGTACTTC. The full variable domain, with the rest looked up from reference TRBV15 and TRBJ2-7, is DAMVIQNPRYQVTQFGKPVTLSCSQTLNHNVMYWYQQKSSQAPKLLFHYYDKDFNNEADTPDNFQSRRPNTSFCFLDIRSPGLGDTAMYLCATSALWTGSGNEQYFGPGTRLTVT.

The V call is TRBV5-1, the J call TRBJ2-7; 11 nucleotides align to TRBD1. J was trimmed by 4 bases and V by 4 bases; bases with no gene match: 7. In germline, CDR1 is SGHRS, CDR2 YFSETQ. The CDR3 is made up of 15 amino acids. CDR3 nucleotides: TGCGCCAGCAGCGGCCCGGGACAGGGGGGGTACGAGCAGTACTTC. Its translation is CASSGPGQGGYEQYF.

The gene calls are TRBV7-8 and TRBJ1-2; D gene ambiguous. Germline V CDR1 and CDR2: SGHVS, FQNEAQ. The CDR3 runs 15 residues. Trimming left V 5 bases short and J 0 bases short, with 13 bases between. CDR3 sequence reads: CASSQRTTPNYGYTF. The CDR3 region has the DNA TGTGCCAGCAGCCAGAGGACCACCCCTAACTATGGCTACACCTTC.

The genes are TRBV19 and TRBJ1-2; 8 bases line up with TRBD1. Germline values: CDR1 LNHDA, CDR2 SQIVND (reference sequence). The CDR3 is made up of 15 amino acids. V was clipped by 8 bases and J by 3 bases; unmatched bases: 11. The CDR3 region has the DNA TGTGCCAGTTCAAGGACAGGGAATAATGACTATGGCTACACCTTC. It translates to CASSRTGNNDYGYTF.

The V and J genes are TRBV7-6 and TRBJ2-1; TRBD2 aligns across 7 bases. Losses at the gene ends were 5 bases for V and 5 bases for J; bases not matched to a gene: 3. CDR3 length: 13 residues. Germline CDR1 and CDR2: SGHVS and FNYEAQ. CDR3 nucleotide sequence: TGTGCCAGCAGCCCCGGGACTAACAATGAGCAGTTCTTC. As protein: CASSPGTNNEQFF.

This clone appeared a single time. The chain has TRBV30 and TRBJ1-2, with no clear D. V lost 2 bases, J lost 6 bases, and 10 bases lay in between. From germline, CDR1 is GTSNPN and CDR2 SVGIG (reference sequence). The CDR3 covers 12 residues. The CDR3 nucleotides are TGTGCCTGGAGTTTCACCGGGAATGGCTACACCTTC. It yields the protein CAWSFTGNGYTF.

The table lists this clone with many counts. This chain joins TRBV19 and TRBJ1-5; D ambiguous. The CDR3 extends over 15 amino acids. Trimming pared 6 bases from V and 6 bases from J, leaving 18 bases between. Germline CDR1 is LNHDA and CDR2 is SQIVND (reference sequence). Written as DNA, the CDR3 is TGTGCCAGTAGAGCTAGGGCCCGAGGTAGTCAGCCCCAGCATTTT. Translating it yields CASRARARGSQPQHF. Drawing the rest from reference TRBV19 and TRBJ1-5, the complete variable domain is DGGITQSPKYLFRKEGQNVTLSCEQNLNHDAMYWYRQDPGQGLRLIYYSQIVNDFQKGDIAEGYSVSREKKESFPLTVTSAQKNPTAFYLCASRARARGSQPQHFGDGTRLSIL.

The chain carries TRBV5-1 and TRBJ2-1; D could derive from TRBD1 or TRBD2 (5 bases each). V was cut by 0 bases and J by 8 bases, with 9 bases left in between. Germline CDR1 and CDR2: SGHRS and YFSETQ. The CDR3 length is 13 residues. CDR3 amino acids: CASSLGDVDEQFF. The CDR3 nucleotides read TGCGCCAGCAGCTTGGGGGACGTGGATGAGCAGTTCTTC.

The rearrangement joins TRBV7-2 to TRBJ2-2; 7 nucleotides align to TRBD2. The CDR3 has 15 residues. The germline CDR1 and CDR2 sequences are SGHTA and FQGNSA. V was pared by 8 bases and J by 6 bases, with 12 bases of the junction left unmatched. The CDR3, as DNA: TGTGCCAGCGCTTCGGGGGGATGGGCGGCCGGGGAGCTGTTTTTT. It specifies CASASGGWAAGELFF.

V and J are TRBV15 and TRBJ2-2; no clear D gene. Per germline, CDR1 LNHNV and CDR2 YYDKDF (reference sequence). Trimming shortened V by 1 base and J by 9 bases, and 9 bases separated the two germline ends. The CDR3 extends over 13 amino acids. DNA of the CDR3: TGTGCCACCAGCAGAGGTGGGGTCAGGGAGCTGTTTTTT. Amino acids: CATSRGGVRELFF.

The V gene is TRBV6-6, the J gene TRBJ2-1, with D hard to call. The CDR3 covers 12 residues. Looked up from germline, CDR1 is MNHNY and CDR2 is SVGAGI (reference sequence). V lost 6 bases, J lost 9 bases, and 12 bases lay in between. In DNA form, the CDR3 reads TGTGCCAGCAGACATGCGGATGGTGAGCAGTTCTTC. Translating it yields CASRHADGEQFF.

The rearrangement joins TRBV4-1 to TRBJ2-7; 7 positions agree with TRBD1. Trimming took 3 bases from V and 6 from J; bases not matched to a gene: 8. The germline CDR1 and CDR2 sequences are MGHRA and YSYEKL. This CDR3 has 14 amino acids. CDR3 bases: TGCGCCAGCAGCCAGGGACCCGCAGGGGGCGAGCAGTACTTC. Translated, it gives CASSQGPAGGEQYF.

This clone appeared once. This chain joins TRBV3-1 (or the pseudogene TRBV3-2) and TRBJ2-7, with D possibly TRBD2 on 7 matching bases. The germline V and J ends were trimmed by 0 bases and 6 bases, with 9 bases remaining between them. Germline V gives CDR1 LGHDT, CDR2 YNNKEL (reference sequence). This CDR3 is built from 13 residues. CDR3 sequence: CASSQDGGAEQYF. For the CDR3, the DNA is TGTGCCAGCAGCCAAGATGGGGGGGCCGAGCAGTACTTC.

CDR3 DNA: TGCAGCGTCTCCCTCCTGGACAGCAACTATGGCTACACCTTC. Protein product: CSVSLLDSNYGYTF. The chain is built from TRBV29-1 and TRBJ1-2, with a weak D call TRBD1 (6 bases). CDR3 length equals 14 residues. Between the trimmed V and J ends, which lost 6 bases and 2 bases, there was a span of 16 bases. In germline, CDR1 is SQVTM, CDR2 ANQGSEA. The whole variable domain, filled in from reference TRBV29-1 and TRBJ1-2, reads SAVISQKPSRDICQRGTSLTIQCQVDSQVTMMFWYRQQPGQSLTLIATANQGSEATYESGFVIDKFPISRPNLTFSTLTVSNMSPEDSSIYLCSVSLLDSNYGYTFGSGTRLTVV.

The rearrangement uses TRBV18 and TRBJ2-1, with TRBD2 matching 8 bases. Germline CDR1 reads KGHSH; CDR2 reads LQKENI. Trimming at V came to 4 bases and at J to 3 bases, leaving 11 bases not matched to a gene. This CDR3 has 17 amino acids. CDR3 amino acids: CASSREERGPLYNEQFF. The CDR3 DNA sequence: TGTGCCAGCTCACGGGAGGAGCGGGGGCCCCTCTACAATGAGCAGTTCTTC.

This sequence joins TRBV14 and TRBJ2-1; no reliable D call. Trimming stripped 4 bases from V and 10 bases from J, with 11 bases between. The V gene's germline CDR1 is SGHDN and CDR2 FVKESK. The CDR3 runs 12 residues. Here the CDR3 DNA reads TGTGCCAGCAGCCTGACCTATGGGGAGCAGTTCTTC. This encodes CASSLTYGEQFF.

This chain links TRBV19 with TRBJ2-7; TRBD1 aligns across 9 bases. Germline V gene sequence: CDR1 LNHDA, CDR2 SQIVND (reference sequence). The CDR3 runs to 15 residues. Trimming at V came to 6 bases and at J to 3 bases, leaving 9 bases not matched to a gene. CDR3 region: CASSGPPGQGYEQYF. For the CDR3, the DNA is TGTGCCAGTAGCGGCCCTCCGGGACAGGGCTACGAGCAGTACTTC.

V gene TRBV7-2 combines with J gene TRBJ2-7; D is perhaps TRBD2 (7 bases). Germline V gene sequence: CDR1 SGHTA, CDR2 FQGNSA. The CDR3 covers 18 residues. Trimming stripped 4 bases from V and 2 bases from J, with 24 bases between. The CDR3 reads CASSSASGGGLGTYEQYF. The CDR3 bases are TGTGCCAGCAGCTCGGCTAGCGGCGGGGGCTTGGGGACCTACGAGCAGTACTTC.

CDR3 region: CASSLGSSYEQYF. The CDR3 nucleotides are TGTGCCAGCAGCTTGGGGAGCTCCTACGAGCAGTACTTC. This chain connects TRBV5-4 to TRBJ2-7, with D unclear. This CDR3 contains 13 residues. The V end was cut by 0 bases, the J end by 0 bases, with 4 bases between. Germline V gives CDR1 SGHNT, CDR2 YYREEE (reference sequence).